These 26 T cell receptor beta chains were sequenced from one sample in a study of long-term antiretroviral therapy in people with HIV. Survey-level immunoSEQ v3.0 assays were run. Clones were sequenced by immunoSEQ multiplex PCR, and TCRdb holds only the in-frame ones, with some missing. The data show 30,000 or so clones, with around 82% seen just once and 7% to 9% held by the top ten. Here the sequenced sample was unsorted PBMCs, taken 3 years after starting antiretroviral therapy. Every receptor here comes from a man aged 40-55 years with HIV.

The chain couples TRBV7-9 to TRBJ1-6, with 8 bases fitting TRBD1. J lost 8 bases, V lost 5 bases, and 11 bases had no gene match. Germline V gene data show CDR1 as SEHNR and CDR2 as FQNEAQ (reference sequence). The CDR3 totals 16 residues. This CDR3 reads CASSLGQGRLDSPLHF. In nucleotides, the CDR3 is TGTGCCAGCAGCCTCGGACAGGGAAGGTTGGATTCACCCCTCCACTTT.

The chain combines TRBV5-1 with TRBJ2-3; either TRBD1 or TRBD2 may supply D (7 bases each). CDR1 and CDR2 from the germline V gene are SGHRS and YFSETQ. The CDR3 loop spans 18 amino acids. Trimming removed 0 bases at V and 5 bases at J, with 22 bases between. The CDR3 loop reads CASSLGGGGQARGDTQYF. The CDR3 nucleotides read TGCGCCAGCAGCTTGGGGGGGGGCGGACAGGCAAGAGGAGATACGCAGTATTTT.

The V gene is TRBV27, the J gene TRBJ2-2; 8 bases match TRBD1. J was trimmed by 4 bases and V by 8 bases; bases with no gene match: 12. The CDR3 sequence is 16 residues long. The germline V gene encodes CDR1 MNHEY and CDR2 SMNVEV (reference sequence). Here the CDR3 reads CASGYPGQVVTGELFF. The CDR3 coding sequence is TGTGCCAGCGGCTACCCGGGACAGGTCGTCACCGGGGAGCTGTTTTTT.

This chain's CDR3 is CASSPSVVPGELFF. CDR3 sequence (DNA): TGTGCCAGCAGCCCGTCGGTTGTCCCCGGGGAGCTGTTTTTT. This sequence joins TRBV6-5 and TRBJ2-2; D remains ambiguous. From germline, CDR1 is MNHEY and CDR2 SVGAGI. V was clipped by 6 bases and J by 6 bases, with 14 bases between them. The CDR3 covers 14 residues.

The chain uses TRBV6-6 and TRBJ1-5, with D hard to call. Germline CDR1 MNHNY, CDR2 SVGAGI (reference sequence). The CDR3 length is 15 residues. The V and J ends lost 0 bases and 0 bases respectively, with 6 bases between them. In DNA form, the CDR3 reads TGTGCCAGCAGTTACTCGTCCGATAGCAATCAGCCCCAGCATTTT. It codes for CASSYSSDSNQPQHF.

The rearrangement links TRBV28 to TRBJ1-2; D unclear. From germline, CDR1 is MDHEN and CDR2 SYDVKM. CDR3 length equals 15 residues. V lost 6 bases and J 2 bases, leaving 16 bases between the germline ends. As DNA, the CDR3 is TGTGCCAGCAGCCCCCCTCTGGATCTAAACTATGGCTACACCTTC. The encoded protein is CASSPPLDLNYGYTF.

The V gene is TRBV9, the J gene TRBJ2-7; possible D gene TRBD2, 6 bases. V was clipped by 2 bases and J by 3 bases, with 12 bases between them. Germline-derived CDR1 and CDR2 are SGDLS and YYNGEE. This CDR3 is built from 14 residues. The CDR3 DNA follows: TGTGCCAGCAGCGTTAGTGGAGGGGACTACGAGCAGTACTTC. The encoded protein is CASSVSGGDYEQYF.

This clone has just a few counts. The V call is TRBV7-9, the J call TRBJ1-2, with TRBD1 as a possible D gene (5 bases). This CDR3 has 12 amino acids. The germline CDR1 and CDR2 sequences are SEHNR and FQNEAQ (reference sequence). Trimming removed 5 bases at V and 7 bases at J, with 11 bases between. CDR3: CASSPVDIGYTF. DNA for the CDR3: TGTGCCAGCAGCCCCGTGGACATTGGCTACACCTTC.

The rearrangement uses TRBV9 and TRBJ2-1, with no clear D. Deletions cut 7 bases from V and 2 bases from J, with 7 bases between. The CDR3 extends over 12 amino acids. The V gene's germline CDR1 is SGDLS and CDR2 YYNGEE. The CDR3 loop is CASGPTYNEQFF. Here the CDR3 DNA reads TGTGCCAGCGGTCCCACCTACAATGAGCAGTTCTTC.

J is TRBJ1-5 and V is TRBV6-1, with a tentative D call TRBD1 (5 bases). The CDR3 consists of 15 residues. CDR1 and CDR2 (germline): MNHNS, SASEGT. Trimming stripped 1 base from V and 0 bases from J, with 7 bases between. The CDR3 DNA follows: TGTGCCAGCAGTGAAGGGGGGTATAGCAATCAGCCCCAGCATTTT. Translated, it gives CASSEGGYSNQPQHF.

The V and J genes are TRBV2 and TRBJ2-6; 13 positions match TRBD2. The CDR3 extends over 18 amino acids. Germline V gives CDR1 SNHLY, CDR2 FYNNEI. V shed 6 bases, J shed 1 base, and the junction held 6 bases outside the gene matches. Here the CDR3 DNA reads TGTGCCAGCAGACTTGGACTAGCGGGAGTGTCTGGGGCCAACGTCCTGACTTTC. This gives the protein CASRLGLAGVSGANVLTF.

The rearrangement joins TRBV5-5 to TRBJ2-1; D is perhaps TRBD1 (6 bases). Trimming cost V 4 bases and J 4 bases, with 18 bases left between them. The CDR3 totals 16 residues. Germline-derived CDR1 and CDR2 are SGHKS and YYEKEE (reference sequence). The CDR3 protein is CASSDAEQGYYNEQFF. In DNA, the CDR3 is TGTGCCAGCAGCGACGCGGAACAGGGCTATTACAATGAGCAGTTCTTC.

As concerns this clone: This sample also contains other DNA sequences that code for the same CDR3. The CDR3 DNA sequence: TGTGCCAGCAGCTTGGGTCAGAATGAGCAGTTCTTC. It yields the protein CASSLGQNEQFF. The rearrangement uses TRBV5-6 and TRBJ2-1, with no clear D. The germline CDR1 and CDR2 sequences are SGHDT and YYEEEE. V was pared by 0 bases and J by 7 bases, with 5 bases between. This CDR3 is built from 12 residues.

V usage is TRBV6-6 and J usage is TRBJ2-7, with D perhaps assigned TRBD1 or TRBD2 (5 bases each). Germline V gives CDR1 MNHNY, CDR2 SVGAGI (reference sequence). This CDR3 is built from 13 residues. Trimming took 5 bases from V and 3 from J, leaving 11 bases between them. CDR3 DNA sequence: TGTGCCAGCAGTCTCCGGGACGGCTACGAGCAGTACTTC. Protein: CASSLRDGYEQYF.

V usage is TRBV5-1 and J usage is TRBJ2-3; perhaps TRBD2 as D (6 bases). Germline V lookup: CDR1 SGHRS, CDR2 YFSETQ. Trimming removed 0 bases at V and 2 bases at J, with 10 bases between. The CDR3 spans 15 residues. CDR3 amino acids: CASSLGVAATDTQYF. The CDR3 DNA reads as TGCGCCAGCAGCTTGGGGGTAGCGGCCACAGATACGCAGTATTTT. The full variable domain, its missing parts supplied by reference TRBV5-1 and TRBJ2-3, is KAGVTQTPRYLIKTRGQQVTLSCSPISGHRSVSWYQQTPGQGLQFLFEYFSETQRNKGNFPGRFSGRQFSNSRSEMNVSTLELGDSALYLCASSLGVAATDTQYFGPGTRLTVL.

Only one count was recorded for this clone. The chain employs TRBV6-1 and TRBJ2-7; 9 bases fit TRBD1. After removal of 5 bases from V and 3 bases from J, the junction contained 8 bases not matched to a gene. The CDR3 length is 15 residues. The V gene's germline CDR1 is MNHNS and CDR2 SASEGT. In DNA, the CDR3 is TGTGCCAGCAGTTTACGACAGGGGGGGTACTACGAGCAGTACTTC. Protein sequence: CASSLRQGGYYEQYF.

This sequence joins TRBV6-5 and TRBJ1-2; D is perhaps TRBD1 (6 bases). V dropped 6 bases and J dropped 0 bases, with 11 bases sitting between them. Germline loops: CDR1 MNHEY, CDR2 SVGAGI. This CDR3 is built from 14 residues. The CDR3 here is CASRPGQTNYGYTF. CDR3 DNA sequence: TGTGCCAGCAGACCCGGACAGACTAACTATGGCTACACCTTC.

In this sample, this clone turned up once. The chain employs TRBV30 and TRBJ2-5; perhaps TRBD2 as D (6 bases). Germline V lookup: CDR1 GTSNPN, CDR2 SVGIG (reference sequence). V shed 1 base and J shed 5 bases, with 14 bases lying between them. This CDR3 comprises 14 residues. CDR3 DNA: TGTGCCTGGAGTGCGGGCCCTAGCGAGGAGACCCAGTACTTC. Protein sequence: CAWSAGPSEETQYF.

The chain joins TRBV6-6 to TRBJ2-2, with 10 positions matching TRBD1. CDR1 and CDR2 (germline): MNHNY, SVGAGI (reference sequence). This CDR3 is 14 amino acids long. V was clipped by 4 bases and J by 7 bases; unmatched bases: 3. The CDR3 here is CASSWGQGNGELFF. The DNA for the CDR3 is TGTGCCAGCAGTTGGGGACAGGGGAACGGGGAGCTGTTTTTT.

The J gene is TRBJ2-7, the V gene TRBV5-6; no firm D call. Trimming stripped 4 bases from V and 2 bases from J, with 19 bases between. Germline V lookup: CDR1 SGHDT, CDR2 YYEEEE. This CDR3 comprises 16 residues. The CDR3 region has the DNA TGTGCCAGCAGCATACTACACGTTACCGGAACCTACGAGCAGTACTTC. Encoded protein: CASSILHVTGTYEQYF.

The chain carries TRBV30 and TRBJ1-1; D is perhaps TRBD1 (5 bases). Germline CDR1 is GTSNPN and CDR2 is SVGIG (reference sequence). The V end lost 4 bases, the J end lost 4 bases, and 13 bases lay between the germline ends. This CDR3 has 13 residues. The CDR3 region is CAWIFRQGTEAFF. The CDR3 DNA sequence: TGTGCCTGGATCTTTCGGCAGGGCACTGAAGCTTTCTTT.

This rearrangement joins TRBV5-1 to TRBJ1-2; 7 bases are a match to TRBD1. The germline V gene has CDR1 SGHRS and CDR2 YFSETQ. CDR3 length: 14 amino acids. V was pared by 0 bases and J by 8 bases, with 7 bases of the junction left unmatched. For the CDR3, the DNA is TGCGCCAGCAGCTTGGACAGGGGAACGGAGGGCTACACCTTC. This codes for CASSLDRGTEGYTF.

The CDR3 reads CASSAPGLAGYNEQFF. The CDR3, as DNA: TGTGCCAGCAGCGCCCCCGGGCTAGCGGGATACAATGAGCAGTTCTTC. The rearrangement joins TRBV9 to TRBJ2-1; 9 nucleotides line up with TRBD2. Germline values: CDR1 SGDLS, CDR2 YYNGEE. The length of the CDR3 is 16 residues. V trimming: 3 bases; J trimming: 4 bases; junction bases outside the gene matches: 8.

The genes are TRBV11-3 and TRBJ1-2; 8 nucleotides agree with TRBD1. This CDR3 is built from 16 residues. Looked up from germline, CDR1 is SGHNT and CDR2 is YENEEA. V lost 0 bases, J lost 3 bases, and 6 bases stayed unmatched. The CDR3: CASSLEAGGGDYGYTF. The CDR3 DNA reads as TGTGCCAGCAGCTTAGAGGCAGGGGGCGGTGACTATGGCTACACCTTC.

This clone appeared a single time. The chain employs TRBV2 and TRBJ2-7; a possible D gene is TRBD1 (5 bases). This CDR3 comprises 15 residues. CDR1 is SNHLY and CDR2 is FYNNEI in the germline V gene. The germline V and J ends were trimmed by 2 bases and 1 base, with 12 bases remaining between them. The CDR3 DNA sequence: TGTGCCAGCAGTGAATTGGCAGGGTATTCCTACGAGCAGTACTTC. Protein product: CASSELAGYSYEQYF.

The chain employs TRBV4-1 and TRBJ2-4; 9 bases agree with TRBD1. CDR3 length equals 20 residues. Germline assignment: CDR1 MGHRA and CDR2 YSYEKL. The junction had 14 bases not matched to a gene; V was cut back by 0 bases and J by 2 bases. The CDR3 DNA sequence: TGCGCCAGCAGCCAAGAGCCCCCGGGACAGGGAACTCGTCCCAAAAACATTCAGTACTTC. Translated, it gives CASSQEPPGQGTRPKNIQYF.